A selection of T cell receptor beta chains follows, all from one sample in a study of T-cell memory formation after mild COVID-19. TCRdb redid the calling of the 5' RACE reads with MiXCR, one entry per CDR3 protein. This table has approximately 45,000 distinct CDR3 sequences, less than 8% appearing once. Sequencing was done on a sample of PBMCs or a T cell subset sorted from them (not recorded which). The receptors stem from an adult who had mild COVID-19 (a few samples of this study predate the infection). Cell type and time point are not known. Both conserved end residues are part of each CDR3. The order of the fields is J gene, V gene, D gene, clone size, CDR3 protein, CDR3 DNA. D genes are given only for firm matches. For some rows the clone size is stated as once, few or many, or as a class when expanded; others skip it.

TRBJ2-5 TRBV6-5 . . CASSYSRGGGETQYF TGTGCCAGCAGTTACTCGAGGGGAGGTGGAGAGACCCAGTACTTC
TRBJ1-5 TRBV30 . many CAWSTDRALRGNQPQHF TGTGCCTGGAGTACTGACAGAGCCCTGCGCGGCAATCAGCCCCAGCATTTT
TRBJ2-5 TRBV12-3/TRBV12-4 TRBD2 many CASSSSGEIKETQYF TGTGCCAGCAGTTCTAGCGGGGAGATTAAAGAGACCCAGTACTTC
TRBJ1-5 TRBV15 TRBD1 . CATSRDKGATGASNQPQHF TGTGCCACCAGCAGAGACAAGGGGGCGACTGGGGCGAGCAATCAGCCCCAGCATTTT
TRBJ1-3 TRBV9 . few CASSVEQFGNTIYF TGTGCCAGCAGCGTAGAGCAGTTTGGAAACACCATATATTTT
TRBJ1-1 TRBV12-3/TRBV12-4 TRBD1 many CASSSGTGWNTEAFF TGTGCCAGCAGTTCAGGGACAGGTTGGAACACTGAAGCTTTCTTT
TRBJ2-5 TRBV7-8 . many CASSLARVYQETQYF TGTGCCAGCAGCTTAGCCAGGGTTTACCAAGAGACCCAGTACTTC
TRBJ1-2 TRBV27 . few CASSFYRSTPGGYTF TGTGCCAGCAGTTTCTACCGGAGTACACCGGGTGGCTACACCTTC
TRBJ1-2 TRBV5-1 TRBD1 . CASSLTGDYGYTF TGCGCCAGCAGCTTAACAGGGGACTATGGCTACACCTTC
TRBJ1-2 TRBV20-1 . . CSATPDNYGYTF TGCAGTGCTACCCCCGATAACTATGGCTACACCTTC
TRBJ2-3 TRBV5-1 TRBD2 many CASSPGLSTDTQYF TGCGCCAGCAGCCCGGGACTAAGCACAGATACGCAGTATTTT
TRBJ2-5 TRBV4-2 . many CASSQTANQETQYF TGTGCCAGCAGCCAAACAGCGAACCAAGAGACCCAGTACTTC
TRBJ1-2 TRBV29-1 TRBD1 few CSVAGGAYGYTF TGCAGCGTTGCAGGGGGGGCCTATGGCTACACCTTC
TRBJ2-1 TRBV7-6 . many CASSPAREYSNEQFF TGTGCCAGCAGCCCCGCCAGGGAGTATAGCAATGAGCAGTTCTTC
TRBJ1-1 TRBV7-8 TRBD1 . CASSLAPRGYTEAFF TGTGCCAGCAGCTTAGCGCCCAGGGGGTACACTGAAGCTTTCTTT